The rows below give T cell receptor beta chains drawn from one sample of a study of T cells in AML relapse after transplant. TCRdb fed the PCR reads into MiXCR, producing one record per CDR3 protein. In the table there are about 1,500 distinct CDR3 sequences, under 8.5% of which are singletons. The sample was bone marrow, either the whole sample or a sorted T cell fraction (not recorded which), taken in complete remission. All receptors derive from a human donor who had a stem cell transplant for acute myeloid leukemia. Some of these T cells may belong to the graft donor. CDR3s include the opening cysteine and the closing phenylalanine or tryptophan. The D gene is left open where the match is weak. Expanded clones are given a class, and other clones once, few, many or no size at all.

v_gene	d_gene	abundance	j_gene	CDR3aa	CDR3nt
TRBV7-2	-	large	TRBJ2-1	CASSTSSSYNEQFF	TGTGCCAGCAGCACTTCTAGCTCCTACAATGAGCAGTTCTTC
TRBV14	-	few	TRBJ2-4	CASSQRGAKNIQYF	TGTGCCAGCAGTCAAAGAGGAGCCAAAAACATTCAGTACTTC
TRBV9	TRBD1	medium-sized	TRBJ2-7	CASGTGDEQYF	TGTGCCAGCGGCACAGGGGACGAGCAGTACTTC
TRBV12-3/TRBV12-4	-	medium-sized	TRBJ2-1	CASSLGGNEQFF	TGTGCCAGCAGTTTGGGGGGTAATGAGCAGTTCTTC
TRBV11-3	-	-	TRBJ2-4	CASSLGSGGDDIQYF	TGTGCCAGCAGCTTAGGGTCCGGGGGCGACGACATTCAGTACTTC
TRBV12-3/TRBV12-4	-	medium-sized	TRBJ2-7	CASSSPGVGPYEQYF	TGTGCCAGCAGTTCCCCTGGGGTGGGACCCTACGAGCAGTACTTC
TRBV15	-	medium-sized	TRBJ2-5	CATSGMEGLETQYF	TGTGCCACCAGCGGAATGGAGGGATTGGAGACCCAGTACTTC
TRBV6-6	-	medium-sized	TRBJ2-7	CASGELVYEQYF	TGTGCCAGCGGGGAGCTTGTTTACGAGCAGTACTTC
TRBV7-9	-	medium-sized	TRBJ2-3	CASSFETNTQYF	TGTGCCAGCAGCTTTGAAACTAATACGCAGTATTTT
TRBV6-2/TRBV6-3	TRBD2	medium-sized	TRBJ2-1	CASSKREGDPYNEQFF	TGTGCCAGCAGCAAGCGGGAGGGGGACCCCTACAATGAGCAGTTCTTC
TRBV20-1	TRBD1	medium-sized	TRBJ1-2	CSARDGDSSIYGYTF	TGCAGTGCTAGAGATGGGGACAGCTCTATCTATGGCTACACCTTC
TRBV28	TRBD1	few	TRBJ2-1	CASSSETGFVEQFF	TGTGCCAGCAGTTCCGAGACAGGGTTCGTTGAGCAGTTCTTC
TRBV3-1	TRBD1	medium-sized	TRBJ1-2	CASSRGQVYGYTF	TGTGCCAGCAGCCGCGGACAGGTGTATGGCTACACCTTC
TRBV20-1	TRBD2	medium-sized	TRBJ2-3	CSAKALAGGRLGTQYF	TGCAGTGCTAAAGCTCTAGCGGGAGGGCGTCTGGGTACGCAGTATTTT
TRBV6-5	-	medium-sized	TRBJ2-7	CASQTDPSYEQYF	TGTGCCAGTCAAACGGACCCCTCCTACGAGCAGTACTTC
TRBV20-1	-	medium-sized	TRBJ1-1	CSARETALNTEAFF	TGCAGTGCTAGAGAAACAGCGTTGAACACTGAAGCTTTCTTT
TRBV5-6	TRBD2	medium-sized	TRBJ2-3	CASSSPRTSGRLTDTQYF	TGTGCCAGCAGCTCTCCTCGGACTAGCGGAAGGCTCACAGATACGCAGTATTTT
TRBV6-5	-	medium-sized	TRBJ2-6	CASSPLSSGANVLTF	TGTGCCAGCAGTCCCCTCAGCTCTGGGGCCAACGTCCTGACTTTC
TRBV29-1	TRBD2	medium-sized	TRBJ2-1	CSVESLAGGKYNEQFF	TGCAGCGTTGAGTCCTTAGCGGGAGGGAAATACAATGAGCAGTTCTTC
TRBV6-2/TRBV6-3	-	medium-sized	TRBJ1-1	CASSLYTEAFF	TGTGCCAGCAGCCTTTACACTGAAGCTTTCTTT
TRBV11-2	TRBD2	medium-sized	TRBJ2-3	CASSLRWKLAGVGDTQYF	TGTGCCAGCAGCTTAAGGTGGAAACTAGCGGGAGTGGGGGATACGCAGTATTTT
TRBV11-2	-	medium-sized	TRBJ2-5	CASRRGFTVLETQYF	TGTGCCAGCAGGCGCGGCTTCACCGTCCTGGAGACCCAGTACTTC
TRBV6-6	-	medium-sized	TRBJ1-1	CASRSPKNTEAFF	TGTGCCAGCAGGAGCCCAAAGAACACTGAAGCTTTCTTT
TRBV7-8	-	-	TRBJ2-7	CASSPRQVPYEQYF	TGTGCCAGCAGCCCGCGGCAGGTGCCCTACGAGCAGTACTTC
TRBV7-3	-	medium-sized	TRBJ2-3	CASSPGLRTRSTDTQYF	TGTGCCAGCAGCCCGGGCCTTCGGACAAGAAGCACAGATACGCAGTATTTT
TRBV5-1	-	medium-sized	TRBJ2-3	CASTMMASQAFDTQYF	TGCGCCAGCACCATGATGGCTTCACAAGCGTTCGATACGCAGTATTTT
TRBV15	-	medium-sized	TRBJ2-3	CATSPRRPGGDTQYF	TGTGCCACCAGCCCCCGACGGCCTGGGGGAGATACGCAGTATTTT
TRBV20-1	TRBD2	many	TRBJ2-2	CSANSGGDTGELFF	TGCAGTGCCAACTCGGGAGGGGACACCGGGGAGCTGTTTTTT
TRBV10-1	-	medium-sized	TRBJ2-2	CASTGLNTGELFF	TGCGCCAGCACCGGCTTGAACACCGGGGAGCTGTTTTTT
TRBV12-3/TRBV12-4	-	medium-sized	TRBJ2-7	CASSLERMVYEQYF	TGTGCCAGCAGTTTAGAGAGGATGGTCTACGAGCAGTACTTC
TRBV10-3	-	medium-sized	TRBJ2-2	CAIRDTNTGELFF	TGTGCCATCAGAGACACGAACACCGGGGAGCTGTTTTTT
TRBV7-8	-	medium-sized	TRBJ2-7	CASSLGDGPSYEQYF	TGTGCCAGCAGCTTAGGGGACGGCCCGTCCTACGAGCAGTACTTC
TRBV6-6	TRBD1	-	TRBJ2-7	CASSRQGTTYEQYF	TGTGCCAGCAGTCGACAGGGGACCACCTACGAGCAGTACTTC
TRBV15	TRBD2	medium-sized	TRBJ2-7	CATSPRTSGRPEQYF	TGTGCCACCAGCCCACGGACTAGCGGGAGACCCGAGCAGTACTTC
TRBV3-1	-	medium-sized	TRBJ1-1	CASSQMNTEAFF	TGTGCCAGCAGCCAAATGAACACTGAAGCTTTCTTT
TRBV10-3	TRBD2	medium-sized	TRBJ2-7	CAISELVGDSGRKSYEQYF	TGTGCCATCAGTGAATTGGTAGGGGATAGCGGGAGGAAGAGCTACGAGCAGTACTTC
TRBV10-2	-	medium-sized	TRBJ2-3	CASRTAGTDTQYF	TGCGCCAGCCGGACTGCAGGCACAGATACGCAGTATTTT
TRBV7-2	-	many	TRBJ2-7	CASSRGRVYEQYF	TGTGCCAGCAGCCGAGGTAGAGTCTACGAGCAGTACTTC
TRBV4-1	-	medium-sized	TRBJ1-4	CATSGTLNEKLFF	TGCGCCACTTCAGGGACCTTAAATGAAAAACTGTTTTTT
TRBV7-3	-	-	TRBJ1-1	CASRGESTEAFF	TGTGCCTCCCGGGGGGAAAGCACTGAAGCTTTCTTT
TRBV5-5	TRBD1	medium-sized	TRBJ1-6	CASSLEPTGNNSPLHF	TGTGCCAGCAGCTTGGAGCCGACAGGGAATAATTCACCCCTCCACTTT
TRBV20-1	-	many	TRBJ1-5	CSVGVLGYSNQPQHF	TGCAGTGTTGGCGTCCTGGGTTATAGCAATCAGCCCCAGCATTTT
TRBV27	-	large	TRBJ1-5	CASRTTAGDGQPQHF	TGTGCCAGCAGGACTACGGCCGGGGACGGTCAGCCCCAGCATTTT
TRBV20-1	-	medium-sized	TRBJ2-2	CSARARGAGELFF	TGCAGTGCTAGAGCCAGGGGGGCCGGGGAGCTGTTTTTT
TRBV5-5	TRBD2	many	TRBJ2-5	CASSLRLAVQETQYF	TGTGCCAGCAGCTTGAGACTAGCGGTCCAAGAGACCCAGTACTTC
TRBV7-9	TRBD1	medium-sized	TRBJ2-3	CASSPRTGSTQYF	TGTGCCAGCAGCCCGCGGACAGGGAGTACGCAGTATTTT
TRBV15	-	medium-sized	TRBJ2-5	CATSRDWTSETQYF	TGTGCCACCAGCAGAGATTGGACTTCGGAGACCCAGTACTTC
TRBV5-6	-	medium-sized	TRBJ2-3	CASSFPGARTDTQYF	TGTGCCAGCAGCTTTCCGGGGGCGAGGACAGATACGCAGTATTTT
TRBV4-3	-	medium-sized	TRBJ2-7	CASSQATGWDYEQYF	TGCGCCAGCAGCCAAGCGACAGGTTGGGACTACGAGCAGTACTTC
TRBV5-1	TRBD1	medium-sized	TRBJ2-7	CASSLAPGQGAFEQYF	TGCGCCAGCAGCTTGGCTCCGGGACAGGGGGCTTTTGAGCAGTACTTC
TRBV5-1	-	-	TRBJ2-5	CASSPGTWETQYF	TGCGCCAGCAGCCCGGGAACATGGGAGACCCAGTACTTC